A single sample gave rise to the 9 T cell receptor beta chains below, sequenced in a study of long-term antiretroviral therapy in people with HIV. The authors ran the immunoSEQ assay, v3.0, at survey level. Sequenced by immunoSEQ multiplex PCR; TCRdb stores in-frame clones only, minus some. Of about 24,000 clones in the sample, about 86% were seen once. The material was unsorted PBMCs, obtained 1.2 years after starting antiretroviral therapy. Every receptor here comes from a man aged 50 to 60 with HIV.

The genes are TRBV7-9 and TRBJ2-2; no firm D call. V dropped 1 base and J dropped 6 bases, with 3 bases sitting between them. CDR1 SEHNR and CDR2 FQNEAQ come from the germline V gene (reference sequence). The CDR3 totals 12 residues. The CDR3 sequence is CASSLGPGELFF. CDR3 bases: TGTGCCAGCAGCTTAGGGCCCGGGGAGCTGTTTTTT.

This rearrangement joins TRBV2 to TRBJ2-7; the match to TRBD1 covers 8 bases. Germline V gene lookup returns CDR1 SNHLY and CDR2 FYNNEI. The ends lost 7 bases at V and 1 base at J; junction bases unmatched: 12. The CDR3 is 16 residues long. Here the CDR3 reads CASTVSGTGNSYEQYF. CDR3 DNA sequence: TGTGCCAGCACAGTCTCCGGGACAGGCAATTCCTACGAGCAGTACTTC.

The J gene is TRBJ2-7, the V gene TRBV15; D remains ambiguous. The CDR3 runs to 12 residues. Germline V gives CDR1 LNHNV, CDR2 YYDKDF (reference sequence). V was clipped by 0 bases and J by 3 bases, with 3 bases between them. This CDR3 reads CATSRDRYEQYF. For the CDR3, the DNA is TGTGCCACCAGCAGAGATCGCTACGAGCAGTACTTC.

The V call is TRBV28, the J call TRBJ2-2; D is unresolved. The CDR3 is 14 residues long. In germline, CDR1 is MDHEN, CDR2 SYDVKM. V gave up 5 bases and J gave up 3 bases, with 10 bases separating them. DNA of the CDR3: TGTGCCAGCAGTCCTCGGACCGACACCGGGGAGCTGTTTTTT. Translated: CASSPRTDTGELFF.

CDR3 nucleotides: TGTGCCAGCAGCCCGACGAACACTGAAGCTTTCTTT. This gives the protein CASSPTNTEAFF. The J gene is TRBJ1-1, the V gene TRBV14; the D is unclear. This CDR3 spans 12 amino acids. Germline V gene sequence: CDR1 SGHDN, CDR2 FVKESK. The V gene lost 4 bases and the J gene lost 1 base, with 4 bases spanning the gap.

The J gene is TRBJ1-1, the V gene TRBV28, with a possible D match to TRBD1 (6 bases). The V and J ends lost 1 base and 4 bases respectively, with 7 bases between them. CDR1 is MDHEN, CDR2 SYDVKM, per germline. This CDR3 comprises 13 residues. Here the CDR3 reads CASSLLGGTEAFF. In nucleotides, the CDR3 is TGTGCCAGCAGTTTATTAGGGGGCACTGAAGCTTTCTTT.

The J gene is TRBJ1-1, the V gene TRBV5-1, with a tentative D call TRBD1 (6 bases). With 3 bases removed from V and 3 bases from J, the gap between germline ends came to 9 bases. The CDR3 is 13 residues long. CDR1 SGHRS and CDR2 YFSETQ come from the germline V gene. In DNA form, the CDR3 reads TGCGCCAGCAGCTGGAGGGGGGACACTGAAGCTTTCTTT. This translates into CASSWRGDTEAFF.

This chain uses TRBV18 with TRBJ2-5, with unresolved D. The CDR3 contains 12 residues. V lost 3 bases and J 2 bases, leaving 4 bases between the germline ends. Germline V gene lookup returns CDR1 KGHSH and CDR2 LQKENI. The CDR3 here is CASSPQQETQYF. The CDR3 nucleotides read TGTGCCAGCTCACCGCAGCAAGAGACCCAGTACTTC. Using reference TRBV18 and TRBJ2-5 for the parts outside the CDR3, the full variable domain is NAGVMQNPRHLVRRRGQEARLRCSPMKGHSHVYWYRQLPEEGLKFMVYLQKENIIDESGMPKERFSAEFPKEGPSILRIQQVVRGDSAAYFCASSPQQETQYFGPGTRLLVL.

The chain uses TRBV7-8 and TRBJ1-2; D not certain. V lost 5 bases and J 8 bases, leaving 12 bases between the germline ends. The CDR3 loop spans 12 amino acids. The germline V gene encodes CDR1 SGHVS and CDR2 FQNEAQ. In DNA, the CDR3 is TGTGCCAGCAGCGTCCAAGACACCGGCTACACCTTC. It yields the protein CASSVQDTGYTF.